The next 3 T cell receptor beta chains were all read from a single sample in a study of PD-L1 blockade in urothelial cancer. Time point denoted: pretreatment peripheral blood. Clones were read by immunoSEQ multiplex PCR, and TCRdb kept only the in-frame ones, dropping some. The data hold approximately 88,000 clones, with 84% observed a single time. The sequences come from PBMCs, collected around atezolizumab (anti-PD-L1) treatment. The receptor source for this set is a man aged 55 to 70 with urothelial cancer.

V and J are TRBV19 and TRBJ2-7; 8 bases line up with TRBD1. The germline gives CDR1 LNHDA, CDR2 SQIVND (reference sequence). With V trimmed by 5 bases and J by 3 bases, 6 bases remained unmatched. The CDR3 sequence is 14 residues long. CDR3 coding DNA: TGTGCCAGTAGTCCCCAGGGGGCGATCTACGAGCAGTACTTC. Amino acid sequence: CASSPQGAIYEQYF.

The chain's CDR3 is CASSLEGGRTYEQYF. CDR3 DNA: TGTGCCAGCAGCTTAGAGGGCGGGAGAACCTACGAGCAGTACTTC. The rearrangement links TRBV7-2 to TRBJ2-7; 7 nucleotides agree with TRBD2. CDR3 length: 15 residues. Looked up from germline, CDR1 is SGHTA and CDR2 is FQGNSA. V was pared by 1 base and J by 2 bases, with 5 bases of the junction left unmatched.

This clone came up once. The CDR3 loop is CASSRGQGTEQFF. In DNA, the CDR3 is TGTGCCAGCAGTAGGGGACAGGGTACTGAGCAGTTCTTC. The chain has TRBV7-9 and TRBJ2-1; TRBD1 matches 9 bases. Trimming at V came to 6 bases and at J to 9 bases, leaving 6 bases not matched to a gene. In germline, CDR1 is SEHNR, CDR2 FQNEAQ (reference sequence). The CDR3 covers 13 residues.